This entry is about one TCR beta chain. Antigen specificity is unknown. Germline CDR1 is LNHDA and CDR2 is SQIVND (reference sequence). Trimming removed 9 bases from V and 6 bases from J; junction bases left unmatched: 7. This CDR3 is built from 13 residues. It was by quantitative 5'-RACE with molecular barcodes that TCR beta libraries were made. Each CDR3 protein is one row after TCRdb ran MiXCR on the 5' RACE reads. This table holds 350,000 to 550,000 distinct CDR3 sequences, roughly a quarter found once. This sample was taken from a study of CD8 T cells in ankylosing spondylitis. Study-level points and caveats: Matched ankylosing spondylitis synovial fluid reportedly contained a significantly enriched population of disease-linked clones. In reactive arthritis synovial fluid and blood, some motif variants had been reported before. Several highly homologous variants made up a TCR beta motif, and this motif appeared characteristic of ankylosing spondylitis blood.

This clonotype originated in a male donor with ankylosing spondylitis. Sample: blood, either unsorted or a sorted T cell fraction (not recorded which). This chain joins TRBV19 and TRBJ1-5; TRBD1 agrees at 8 bases. CDR3 nucleotide sequence: TGTGCCAGCAGACAGGGGCAAGGTCAGCCCCAGCATTTT. Translation gives CASRQGQGQPQHF.